A selection of T cell receptor beta chains follows, all from one sample in a study of cytomegalovirus exposure and HLA in healthy donors. Sequencing used immunoSEQ multiplex PCR; TCRdb keeps in-frame clones, though not all of them. The table lists about 160,000 clones, roughly 80% of them singletons. The sequenced material came from PBMCs. The receptor set was obtained from a man younger than 40 in good health and CMV-seronegative. CDR3s include the opening cysteine and the closing phenylalanine or tryptophan. D genes are given only for firm matches. Rows give clone size only sometimes, using once, few, many, or a class for an expanded clone.

- | 14 | TRBJ2-3 | - | TRBV13 | CASSLATGGGTQYF | TGTGCCAGCAGCTTAGCTACGGGGGGCGGTACGCAGTATTTT
- | 15 | TRBJ1-5 | - | TRBV6-6 | CASSSGGLMNQPQHF | TGTGCCAGCAGTTCCGGGGGACTCATGAATCAGCCCCAGCATTTT
- | 15 | TRBJ2-5 | - | TRBV10-3 | CAIKAGGGVQETQYF | TGTGCCATCAAAGCGGGCGGGGGCGTCCAAGAGACCCAGTACTTC
TRBD1 | 14 | TRBJ2-2 | - | TRBV19 | CASSGNRGAGELFF | TGTGCCAGTAGTGGTAACAGGGGGGCCGGGGAGCTGTTTTTT
TRBD2 | 15 | TRBJ2-1 | - | TRBV19 | CASSYSGGAVNEQFF | TGTGCCAGTAGCTATAGCGGGGGGGCCGTCAATGAGCAGTTCTTC
TRBD1 | 17 | TRBJ2-1 | - | TRBV28 | CATIPSKGQGSYNEQFF | TGTGCCACCATACCCTCGAAGGGACAGGGGAGTTACAATGAGCAGTTCTTC
TRBD2 | 17 | TRBJ2-5 | - | TRBV7-3 | CASSPGGTSGTRETQYF | TGTGCCAGCAGCCCGGGTGGGACTAGCGGCACTAGAGAGACCCAGTACTTC
TRBD1 | 15 | TRBJ2-2 | - | TRBV30 | CAWSVDRGPAGELFF | TGTGCCTGGAGTGTAGACAGGGGCCCAGCCGGGGAGCTGTTTTTT
TRBD2 | 14 | TRBJ2-1 | - | TRBV19 | CASSSLAGVAEQFF | TGTGCCAGTAGTAGCCTAGCGGGAGTGGCTGAGCAGTTCTTC
- | 14 | TRBJ2-7 | few | TRBV21-1 | CASSKSGGRYEQYF | TGTGCCAGCAGCAAAAGTGGAGGTAGGTACGAGCAGTACTTC
- | 13 | TRBJ1-5 | - | TRBV4-1 | CASSQDQNRVQHF | TGCGCCAGCAGCCAGGACCAAAACAGGGTCCAGCATTTT
TRBD2 | 15 | TRBJ2-7 | - | TRBV7-2 | CASSSGLAGGPEQYF | TGTGCCAGCAGCTCCGGACTAGCGGGAGGGCCCGAGCAGTACTTC
- | 15 | TRBJ1-5 | - | TRBV27 | CASKFLSSQDQPQHF | TGTGCCAGTAAGTTCCTCTCCTCTCAGGATCAGCCCCAGCATTTT
TRBD1 | 15 | TRBJ1-5 | - | TRBV30 | CAWSPGQGRGQPQHF | TGTGCCTGGAGTCCTGGACAGGGGCGCGGTCAGCCCCAGCATTTT
- | 13 | TRBJ1-2 | - | TRBV7-9 | CASSWPGNYGYTF | TGTGCCAGCAGCTGGCCAGGTAACTATGGCTACACCTTC
- | 14 | TRBJ1-2 | once | TRBV6-5 | CASSPDGGSYGYTF | TGTGCCAGCAGCCCTGATGGGGGGTCGTATGGCTACACCTTC
- | 12 | TRBJ1-5 | once | TRBV7-6 | CASSYENQPQHF | TGTGCCAGCAGTTATGAGAATCAGCCCCAGCATTTT
- | 14 | TRBJ2-5 | - | TRBV25-1 | CASRNWAGQETQYF | TGTGCCAGCAGAAACTGGGCCGGCCAAGAGACCCAGTACTTC
TRBD1 | 16 | TRBJ1-4 | - | TRBV4-3 | CASSQDGAGGFEKLFF | TGCGCCAGCAGCCAAGATGGCGCAGGGGGGTTTGAAAAACTGTTTTTT
- | 9 | TRBJ1-2 | - | TRBV5-1 | CASSNGYTF | TGCGCCAGCTCTAATGGCTACACCTTC
- | 15 | TRBJ1-2 | - | TRBV7-2 | CASTSVEGRDYGYTF | TGTGCCAGCACCTCGGTGGAGGGTAGGGACTATGGCTACACCTTC
- | 13 | TRBJ1-5 | - | TRBV18 | CASCQGINQPQHF | TGTGCCAGCTGCCAGGGGATCAATCAGCCCCAGCATTTT
TRBD2 | 15 | TRBJ2-2 | - | TRBV6-5 | CASSYGAGDTGELFF | TGTGCCAGCAGTTACGGGGCGGGGGACACCGGGGAGCTGTTTTTT
TRBD1 | 14 | TRBJ1-2 | - | TRBV5-1 | CASSLGQGTYGYTF | TGCGCCAGCAGCTTGGGACAGGGCACCTATGGCTACACCTTC
- | 10 | TRBJ1-6 | - | TRBV29-1 | CSVQNSPLHF | TGCAGCGTACAGAATTCACCCCTCCACTTT
- | 14 | TRBJ2-2 | - | TRBV30 | CAWRGKVDTGELFF | TGTGCCTGGAGGGGCAAGGTGGACACCGGGGAGCTGTTTTTT
TRBD1 | 14 | TRBJ1-6 | few | TRBV2 | CASSADRGPSPLHF | TGTGCCAGCAGCGCGGACAGGGGCCCTTCACCCCTCCACTTT
- | 14 | TRBJ1-1 | - | TRBV13 | CASSFRTENTEAFF | TGTGCCAGCAGCTTTCGGACTGAGAACACTGAAGCTTTCTTT
TRBD1 | 17 | TRBJ2-5 | - | TRBV7-6 | CASSFGGGPGQGLSQYF | TGTGCCAGCAGCTTTGGGGGGGGACCGGGACAGGGCTTGTCCCAGTACTTC
TRBD1 | 14 | TRBJ1-5 | - | TRBV5-6 | CASSLVGGSQPQHF | TGTGCCAGCAGCTTGGTAGGGGGCAGTCAGCCCCAGCATTTT
- | 15 | TRBJ2-3 | - | TRBV5-6 | CASSLLGQGGDTQYF | TGTGCCAGCAGCTTGTTAGGACAGGGAGGGGATACGCAGTATTTT
TRBD1 | 13 | TRBJ1-6 | - | TRBV28 | CASSKTGGSPLHF | TGTGCCAGCAGTAAAACAGGGGGCTCACCCCTCCACTTT
- | 14 | TRBJ2-3 | - | TRBV7-2 | CASSFRRETDTQYF | TGTGCCAGCAGCTTTCGACGGGAGACAGATACGCAGTATTTT
- | 13 | TRBJ1-5 | - | TRBV6-1 | CASSETGNQPQHF | TGTGCCAGCAGTGAAACAGGCAATCAGCCCCAGCATTTT
- | 15 | TRBJ2-6 | - | TRBV11-2 | CASSSSGSGANVLTF | TGTGCCAGCAGCTCCTCCGGCTCTGGGGCCAACGTCCTGACTTTC
TRBD2 | 19 | TRBJ2-7 | - | TRBV28 | CASSSPGLAGGPVLNEQYF | TGTGCCAGCAGTTCACCCGGACTAGCGGGAGGGCCGGTCCTAAACGAGCAGTACTTC
- | 15 | TRBJ2-5 | - | TRBV7-2 | CASTGFLEPRETQYF | TGTGCCAGCACCGGTTTTTTGGAGCCCCGGGAGACCCAGTACTTC
- | 12 | TRBJ2-5 | - | TRBV5-1 | CASSPFEGEQYF | TGCGCCAGCAGCCCCTTTGAGGGGGAGCAGTACTTC
- | 15 | TRBJ1-5 | - | TRBV10-3 | CAISGGGTRDQPQHF | TGTGCCATCAGTGGTGGGGGGACCCGAGATCAGCCCCAGCATTTT
- | 15 | TRBJ2-6 | - | TRBV7-3 | CASSLPRGGANVLTF | TGTGCCAGCAGCTTACCGCGTGGTGGGGCCAACGTCCTGACTTTC
TRBD1 | 15 | TRBJ2-7 | - | TRBV28 | CASSLWARGWYEQYF | TGTGCCAGCAGTTTATGGGCCAGGGGGTGGTACGAGCAGTACTTC
- | 13 | TRBJ1-1 | - | TRBV6-6 | CASSEQGNTEAFF | TGTGCCAGCAGCGAACAGGGGAACACTGAAGCTTTCTTT
- | 12 | TRBJ1-4 | - | TRBV6-5 | CANRGVDEKLFF | TGTGCCAACAGAGGGGTGGATGAAAAACTGTTTTTT
- | 15 | TRBJ2-1 | - | TRBV15 | CATSSDLQGVNEQFF | TGTGCCACCAGCAGTGACCTTCAGGGCGTGAATGAGCAGTTCTTC
TRBD1 | 12 | TRBJ1-2 | - | TRBV9 | CASGRGLYGYTF | TGTGCCAGCGGCAGGGGGCTCTATGGCTACACCTTC
- | 13 | TRBJ1-1 | - | TRBV10-3 | CAIKTSQNLEAFF | TGTGCCATCAAAACGTCCCAGAATTTGGAAGCTTTCTTT
TRBD1 | 15 | TRBJ1-1 | - | TRBV7-9 | CASSLATGKNTEAFF | TGTGCCAGCAGCTTAGCGACAGGGAAGAACACTGAAGCTTTCTTT
TRBD2 | 14 | TRBJ2-2 | - | TRBV28 | CAAGGIANTGELFF | TGTGCCGCGGGGGGTATCGCGAACACCGGGGAGCTGTTTTTT
- | 13 | TRBJ2-5 | - | TRBV12-5 | CASGLTGNITQYF | TGTGCTAGTGGTTTGACCGGGAACATCACCCAGTACTTC
- | 13 | TRBJ2-7 | - | TRBV9 | CASSVAGYHEQYF | TGTGCCAGCAGCGTAGCAGGGTACCACGAGCAGTACTTC
TRBD2 | 17 | TRBJ2-5 | - | TRBV13 | CASSFGTSGMYQETQYF | TGTGCCAGCAGCTTTGGGACTAGCGGGATGTACCAAGAGACCCAGTACTTC
TRBD2 | 16 | TRBJ2-5 | - | TRBV2 | CASSEKTSGVWETQYF | TGTGCCAGCAGTGAAAAGACTAGCGGGGTTTGGGAGACCCAGTACTTC
- | 14 | TRBJ2-3 | once | TRBV11-3 | CASSKRTSTDTQYF | TGTGCCAGCAGCAAGCGAACTAGCACAGATACGCAGTATTTT
- | 15 | TRBJ2-7 | - | TRBV10-2 | CASSDGGANSYEQYF | TGCGCCAGCAGTGATGGGGGGGCGAACTCCTACGAGCAGTACTTC
- | 15 | TRBJ2-5 | - | TRBV28 | CASSLLRGAAETQYF | TGTGCCAGCAGCCTACTCCGGGGGGCAGCAGAGACCCAGTACTTC
- | 15 | TRBJ2-2 | - | TRBV5-8 | CASSVDQAGTGELFF | TGTGCCAGCAGCGTAGATCAAGCGGGTACCGGGGAGCTGTTTTTT
TRBD2 | 20 | TRBJ2-1 | - | TRBV7-6 | CASSSPGTGTSGGSYNEQFF | TGTGCCAGCAGCTCCCCGGGGACCGGGACTAGCGGGGGCTCCTACAATGAGCAGTTCTTC